This T cell receptor (beta chain) was recovered during a study of tumor and adjacent non-tumor tissue in lung cancer. About the research overall: Histology: around 13 adenocarcinoma, a couple of squamous cell carcinoma, 1 small cell lung cancer. About 4.17 million productive TCRbeta reads were obtained per sample on average.

Three rounds of nested PCR, following a modified ARM-PCR protocol, produced the TCRbeta library. TCRdb re-called the multiplex PCR reads through MiXCR, storing one row per CDR3 protein. The sample has around 66,000 distinct CDR3 sequences, 73% seen once. This clonotype is labeled medium-sized. The template was RNA from unsorted bulk tissue. Trimming shortened V by 6 bases and J by 0 bases, and 12 bases separated the two germline ends. Germline CDR1 is SQVTM and CDR2 is ANQGSEA. The CDR3 runs to 14 residues. The sequence derives from a man between 60 and 75 years old with non-small cell lung cancer. Sequencing was done on a sample of lung tumor tissue. The genes are TRBV29-1 and TRBJ2-1; TRBD1 might be the D (6 bases). The CDR3 sequence is CSVRDMSSYNEQFF. CDR3 DNA sequence: TGCAGCGTAAGGGACATGAGCTCCTACAATGAGCAGTTCTTC.